Sequencing of this TCR beta chain was carried out in a study of post-analysis software for immune sequencing data. Study information: Relapsing-remitting, secondary progressive and progressive-relapsing forms of multiple sclerosis all featured among disease courses.

Findings of the study overall: The study found significantly lower normalized Chao1 diversity in multiple sclerosis patients than in controls. F measure clustering grouped samples strongly by preparation batch.

Libraries were made from TCR beta cDNA, and they carried unique molecular identifiers. TCRdb itself ran the PCR reads through MiXCR, one entry per CDR3 protein. The sample shows 350,000 to 500,000 distinct CDR3 sequences, roughly 38% of them seen only once. Concerning this clonotype: Its antigen is as yet unknown.

The receptor comes from a girl aged 2-10 years with multiple sclerosis. Specimen: blood.

The CDR3 region has the DNA TGCGCCAGCAGCCAACGTAACAGGGCAACTAATGAAAAACTGTTTTTT. Translating it yields CASSQRNRATNEKLFF. The chain is built from TRBV4-1 and TRBJ1-4, with a tentative D call TRBD1 (6 bases). Germline CDR1 reads MGHRA; CDR2 reads YSYEKL. The V and J ends lost 2 bases and 0 bases respectively, with 10 bases between them. This CDR3 is built from 16 residues.